These 28 T cell receptor beta chains originate from one sample sequenced in a study of response to subunit inactivated influenza vaccine. TCRdb itself ran the RT-PCR reads through MiXCR, one entry per CDR3 protein. Of 500,000 to 750,000 distinct CDR3 sequences in the sample, approximately 15% are singletons; the top ten hold 11%. Specimen: PBMCs from blood, collected 11 to 12 days after vaccination. These receptors all come from a man aged 50 to 60 who received an inactivated influenza vaccine.

This clonotype was observed a handful of times. The chain is built from TRBV6-1 and TRBJ1-2, with a possible D match to TRBD1 (5 bases). This CDR3 region has 15 residues. Trimming took off 6 bases at V and 4 bases at J, with 18 bases between the two ends. Germline V gene lookup returns CDR1 MNHNS and CDR2 SASEGT. CDR3 DNA: TGTGCCAGCAGCCCTCATACAGGAATTTCCTATGGCTACACCTTC. Amino acids: CASSPHTGISYGYTF.

The V call is TRBV7-2, the J call TRBJ2-5; possible D gene TRBD1, 6 bases. CDR1 SGHTA and CDR2 FQGNSA come from the germline V gene. The CDR3 is 16 residues long. V lost 1 base to trimming and J lost 6 bases, with 18 bases between them. Here the CDR3 DNA reads TGTGCCAGCAGCTTAGACCAGGGGCAGATTGGCAAGACCCAGTACTTC. This codes for CASSLDQGQIGKTQYF.

The chain carries TRBV29-1 and TRBJ2-5; 11 bases fit TRBD1. Germline V lookup: CDR1 SQVTM, CDR2 ANQGSEA. This CDR3 has 13 residues. The V gene end was trimmed by 5 bases and the J gene end by 5 bases; junction bases not matched to a gene: 4. This CDR3 reads CSVLGQGGETQYF. CDR3 sequence (DNA): TGCAGCGTTTTGGGACAGGGGGGGGAGACCCAGTACTTC.

The chain links TRBV11-2 to TRBJ1-2; a weak D match, TRBD1 (5 bases). Between the trimmed V and J ends, which lost 8 bases and 8 bases, there was a span of 12 bases. The CDR3 is 11 amino acids. The V gene's germline CDR1 is SGHAT and CDR2 FQNNGV. This CDR3 is CASGSGGGYTF. The CDR3 DNA sequence: TGTGCCAGCGGATCGGGGGGAGGCTACACCTTC. The full variable domain, with the rest looked up from reference TRBV11-2 and TRBJ1-2, is EAGVAQSPRYKIIEKRQSVAFWCNPISGHATLYWYQQILGQGPKLLIQFQNNGVVDDSQLPKDRFSAERLKGVDSTLKIQPAKLEDSAVYLCASGSGGGYTFGSGTRLTVV.

This clonotype was seen only a few times. The V call is TRBV29-1, the J call TRBJ2-3; no reliable D call. The germline V and J ends were trimmed by 7 bases and 0 bases, with 14 bases remaining between them. Germline loops: CDR1 SQVTM, CDR2 ANQGSEA. The CDR3 extends over 14 amino acids. In DNA form, the CDR3 reads TGCAGCGGTCGGACGGCCTCTAGCACAGATACGCAGTATTTT. Protein sequence: CSGRTASSTDTQYF.

V gene TRBV7-9 combines with J gene TRBJ1-2, with 7 bases lining up with TRBD1. This CDR3 has 15 amino acids. V shed 4 bases, J shed 4 bases, and the junction held 9 bases outside the gene matches. Germline V CDR1 and CDR2: SEHNR, FQNEAQ (reference sequence). In DNA form, the CDR3 reads TGTGCCAGCAGCTCCGCTACAGGGGAGGGCTATGGCTACACCTTC. It encodes CASSSATGEGYGYTF.

This clonotype has only a few counts. The chain couples TRBV6-1 to TRBJ2-7; TRBD2 matches at 8 bases. The CDR3 is 16 amino acids. Germline V gene data show CDR1 as MNHNS and CDR2 as SASEGT. Trimming took 6 bases from V and 0 from J; bases not matched to a gene: 10. The CDR3 sequence: CASRLRLARPSYEQYF. For the CDR3, the DNA is TGTGCCAGCAGACTCAGACTAGCGCGCCCCTCCTACGAGCAGTACTTC.

In DNA form, the CDR3 reads TGTGCCACCAGTGACAATGCGAGGGACAGGGTGGCAGATACGCAGTATTTT. Its translation: CATSDNARDRVADTQYF. J is TRBJ2-3 and V is TRBV24-1, with TRBD1 matching over 9 bases. With 4 bases clipped from V and 4 bases from J, the junction kept 11 bases outside the gene matches. The CDR3 is 17 residues long. The germline CDR1 and CDR2 sequences are KGHDR and SFDVKD.

A few counts support this clonotype. The J gene is TRBJ2-7, the V gene TRBV5-1; TRBD1 matches at 7 bases. In germline, CDR1 is SGHRS, CDR2 YFSETQ. This CDR3 comprises 15 residues. V lost 1 base to trimming and J lost 0 bases; unmatched junction nucleotides: 4. DNA for the CDR3: TGCGCCAGCAGCTTGATGACAGGGAGCTCCTACGAGCAGTACTTC. Protein: CASSLMTGSSYEQYF. The complete variable domain, with remaining parts taken from reference TRBV5-1 and TRBJ2-7, reads KAGVTQTPRYLIKTRGQQVTLSCSPISGHRSVSWYQQTPGQGLQFLFEYFSETQRNKGNFPGRFSGRQFSNSRSEMNVSTLELGDSALYLCASSLMTGSSYEQYFGPGTRLTVT.

This chain connects TRBV28 to TRBJ1-1, with D unresolved. Trimming shortened V by 4 bases and J by 6 bases, and 6 bases separated the two germline ends. The CDR3 runs to 11 residues. Germline V CDR1 and CDR2: MDHEN, SYDVKM. The CDR3 DNA is TGTGCCAGCAGTTATATCGCTGAAGCTTTCTTT. Protein: CASSYIAEAFF. Variable domain in full (rest from reference TRBV28 and TRBJ1-1): DVKVTQSSRYLVKRTGEKVFLECVQDMDHENMFWYRQDPGLGLRLIYFSYDVKMKEKGDIPEGYSVSREKKERFSLILESASTNQTSMYLCASSYIAEAFFGQGTRLTVV.

This clonotype was picked up a small number of times. This chain uses TRBV15 with TRBJ2-7, with D possibly being TRBD1 or TRBD2 (7 bases each). The CDR3 has 16 residues. Trimming cost V 3 bases and J 4 bases, with 19 bases left between them. CDR1 is LNHNV and CDR2 is YYDKDF in the germline V gene (reference sequence). The CDR3 bases are TGTGCCACCAGCAGCCTGGGAGGGGGCAAGGGATACGAGCAGTACTTC. It encodes CATSSLGGGKGYEQYF.

This clonotype was observed a few times. J is TRBJ2-3 and V is TRBV28; TRBD2 aligns across 13 bases. The CDR3 totals 12 residues. Germline V gene lookup returns CDR1 MDHEN and CDR2 SYDVKM. The J segment lost 9 bases and the V segment lost 10 bases, leaving 4 bases of the junction unmatched. The CDR3 protein is CAIQLAGGTQYF. The CDR3 nucleotides read TGTGCCATTCAACTAGCGGGAGGGACGCAGTATTTT.

The V gene is TRBV6-5, the J gene TRBJ1-4, with D hard to call. Germline CDR1 and CDR2: MNHEY and SVGAGI. The germline V and J ends were trimmed by 3 bases and 8 bases, with 10 bases remaining between them. The length of the CDR3 is 13 residues. The DNA of the CDR3 is TGTGCCAGCAGTTATGGCCGGTACGAAAAACTGTTTTTT. As protein: CASSYGRYEKLFF.

This chain uses TRBV6-5 with TRBJ2-7; TRBD1 matches at 9 bases. The CDR3 covers 15 residues. CDR1 and CDR2 (germline): MNHEY, SVGAGI. Trimming removed 2 bases from V and 2 bases from J; junction bases left unmatched: 4. The CDR3 coding sequence is TGTGCCAGCAGTTACGGGACAGGGCTGCCCTACGAGCAGTACTTC. Protein product: CASSYGTGLPYEQYF.

The table lists this clonotype with many counts. The rearrangement uses TRBV5-1 and TRBJ2-7; no firm D call. The CDR3 covers 13 residues. CDR1 is SGHRS and CDR2 is YFSETQ in the germline V gene. The V and J ends lost 4 bases and 4 bases respectively, with 12 bases between them. The CDR3, as DNA: TGCGCCAGCAGCGCACTACAGAGATACGAGCAGTACTTC. It specifies CASSALQRYEQYF.

This clonotype was recorded many times. V usage is TRBV11-2 and J usage is TRBJ2-5; 8 bases match TRBD2. CDR3 size: 15 residues. The V segment lost 5 bases and the J segment 5 bases; nucleotides outside the gene matches: 10. Germline V lookup: CDR1 SGHAT, CDR2 FQNNGV. The CDR3 sequence is CASSAIGGALETQYF. CDR3 DNA: TGTGCCAGCAGCGCGATCGGGGGGGCCTTGGAGACCCAGTACTTC.

This clonotype showed up many times. The chain recombines TRBV7-9 with TRBJ2-3; D may be TRBD2 (5 bases). V was trimmed by 8 bases and J by 4 bases, leaving 16 bases between them. The CDR3 covers 14 residues. Germline V gene data show CDR1 as SEHNR and CDR2 as FQNEAQ (reference sequence). The CDR3 nucleotides read TGTGCCAGCGATCCCGGGGATGGGGCAGATACGCAGTATTTT. Protein sequence: CASDPGDGADTQYF.

This clonotype occurred a few times. V is TRBV28 and J is TRBJ2-1; D is perhaps TRBD2 (6 bases). Germline assignment: CDR1 MDHEN and CDR2 SYDVKM. The CDR3 is made up of 16 amino acids. Trimming pared 2 bases from V and 5 bases from J, leaving 16 bases between. The CDR3 spells CASSLTRWGRNNEQFF. The CDR3 DNA reads TGTGCCAGCAGTTTAACTAGGTGGGGGAGGAACAATGAGCAGTTCTTC.

This clonotype has a handful of counts. The chain recombines TRBV7-9 with TRBJ2-7; D is possibly TRBD1 (5 bases). V was trimmed by 6 bases and J by 5 bases, leaving 11 bases between them. The CDR3 length is 12 residues. Looked up from germline, CDR1 is SEHNR and CDR2 is FQNEAQ (reference sequence). CDR3 in DNA: TGTGCCAGCAGTATACAGGCGAACGAGCAGTACTTC. The encoded protein is CASSIQANEQYF.

This chain connects TRBV20-1 to TRBJ1-2; no reliable D call. Germline values: CDR1 DFQATT, CDR2 SNEGSKA (reference sequence). V was cut by 3 bases and J by 1 base, with 12 bases left in between. There are 14 residues in the CDR3. CDR3 protein: CSARGGRNNYGYTF. CDR3 DNA: TGCAGTGCTAGGGGTGGGAGAAATAACTATGGCTACACCTTC.

Many counts were recorded for this clonotype. The chain couples TRBV3-1 to TRBJ2-6, with D possibly being TRBD1 (5 bases). The germline V gene encodes CDR1 LGHDT and CDR2 YNNKEL (reference sequence). This CDR3 spans 16 amino acids. V shed 4 bases and J shed 4 bases, with 14 bases lying between them. CDR3 protein: CASSPTPRTGANVLTF. In DNA form, the CDR3 reads TGTGCCAGCAGCCCTACACCCAGGACAGGGGCCAACGTCCTGACTTTC.

This chain connects TRBV15 to TRBJ2-1, with a weak D call TRBD2 (5 bases). V lost 3 bases, J lost 3 bases, and 9 bases lay in between. Germline CDR1 and CDR2: LNHNV and YYDKDF (reference sequence). The CDR3 runs 14 residues. This chain's CDR3 is CATSRGANYNEQFF. The CDR3 DNA is TGTGCCACCAGCAGGGGAGCGAACTACAATGAGCAGTTCTTC. Full variable domain (outside the CDR3, taken from reference TRBV15 and TRBJ2-1): DAMVIQNPRYQVTQFGKPVTLSCSQTLNHNVMYWYQQKSSQAPKLLFHYYDKDFNNEADTPDNFQSRRPNTSFCFLDIRSPGLGDTAMYLCATSRGANYNEQFFGPGTRLTVL.

The V and J genes are TRBV29-1 and TRBJ2-1, with TRBD2 matching over 8 bases. In germline, CDR1 is SQVTM, CDR2 ANQGSEA. This CDR3 has 16 amino acids. The J segment lost 2 bases and the V segment lost 3 bases, leaving 9 bases of the junction unmatched. CDR3 coding DNA: TGCAGCGTTGACGGAACTAGCGGTACTACCTACAATGAGCAGTTCTTC. Residues: CSVDGTSGTTYNEQFF.

The V and J genes are TRBV12-3 or TRBV12-4 and TRBJ2-1; 11 bases align to TRBD2. This CDR3 region has 14 residues. V trimming: 6 bases; J trimming: 8 bases; junction bases outside the gene matches: 6. The CDR3 protein is CASRLAGGRDEQFF. The DNA of the CDR3 is TGTGCCAGCAGGCTAGCGGGAGGCAGGGATGAGCAGTTCTTC.

This clonotype showed up many times. V and J are TRBV11-2 and TRBJ2-2, with a possible D match to TRBD1 (6 bases). There are 16 residues in the CDR3. Trimming removed 1 base from V and 2 bases from J, with 11 bases in between. Germline CDR1 is SGHAT and CDR2 is FQNNGV. CDR3 nucleotide sequence: TGTGCCAGCAGCTTAGGTGCAGGGGCCAACACCGGGGAGCTGTTTTTT. Amino acids: CASSLGAGANTGELFF.

The chain links TRBV5-5 to TRBJ1-4; D is unclear. This CDR3 spans 13 amino acids. V gave up 0 bases and J gave up 5 bases, with 5 bases separating them. Germline V gene data show CDR1 as SGHKS and CDR2 as YYEKEE (reference sequence). The CDR3 sequence is CASSLEDNEKLFF. CDR3 in DNA: TGTGCCAGCAGCTTGGAGGACAATGAAAAACTGTTTTTT.

This clonotype came up a few times. This rearrangement joins TRBV3-1 to TRBJ2-1; 10 bases agree with TRBD2. Germline V gene sequence: CDR1 LGHDT, CDR2 YNNKEL (reference sequence). V shed 4 bases and J 7 bases; nucleotides not matched to a gene: 7. The CDR3 extends over 15 amino acids. The CDR3 loop is CASSRVGLAKNEQFF. CDR3 DNA: TGTGCCAGCAGCCGGGTGGGACTAGCGAAAAATGAGCAGTTCTTC.

This chain connects TRBV11-1 to TRBJ1-5; D is uncertain. Germline-derived CDR1 and CDR2 are SGHAT and FQDESV (reference sequence). The CDR3 totals 13 residues. Trimming took 3 bases from V and 3 from J, leaving 6 bases between them. This CDR3 is CASSLAHNQPQHF. CDR3 DNA: TGTGCCAGCAGCTTGGCCCACAATCAGCCCCAGCATTTT.